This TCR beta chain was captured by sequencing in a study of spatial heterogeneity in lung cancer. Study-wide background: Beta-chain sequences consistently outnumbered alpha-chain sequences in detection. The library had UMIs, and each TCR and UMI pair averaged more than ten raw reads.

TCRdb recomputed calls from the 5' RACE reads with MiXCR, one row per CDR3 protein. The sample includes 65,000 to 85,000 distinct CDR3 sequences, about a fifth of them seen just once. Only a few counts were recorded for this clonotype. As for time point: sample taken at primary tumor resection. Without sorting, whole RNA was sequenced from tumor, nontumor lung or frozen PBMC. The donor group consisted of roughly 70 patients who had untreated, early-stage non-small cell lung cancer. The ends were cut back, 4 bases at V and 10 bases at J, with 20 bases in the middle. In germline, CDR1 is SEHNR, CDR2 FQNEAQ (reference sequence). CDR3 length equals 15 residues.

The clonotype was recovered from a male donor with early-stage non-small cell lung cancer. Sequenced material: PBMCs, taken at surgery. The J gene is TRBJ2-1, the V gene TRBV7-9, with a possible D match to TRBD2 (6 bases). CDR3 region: CASSSGTQSPREQFF. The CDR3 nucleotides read TGTGCCAGCAGCTCCGGGACTCAGAGTCCGCGGGAGCAGTTCTTC.